This T cell receptor beta chain stems from a study of identical twins. General observations from the study: Fewer insertions were carried by abundant cord blood beta clonotypes, but none was seen in memory repertoires. Twin-shared out-of-frame alpha sequences were enriched for low generation probability.

This CDR3 has 13 amino acids. The germline CDR1 and CDR2 sequences are SNHLY and FYNNEI. The V and J ends lost 8 bases and 0 bases, in that order; junction bases with no gene match: 3. This clonotype was detected a few times. Its antigen is still unknown. TCRdb processed the 5' RACE reads anew with MiXCR; each CDR3 protein has one entry. Of about 690,000 distinct CDR3 sequences in the sample, over 5% were seen once. Material: naive T cells sorted from blood. This clonotype originated in a young man in good health. The J gene is TRBJ1-1, the V gene TRBV2; 7 nucleotides agree with TRBD1. DNA for the CDR3: TGTGCCAGCGGGGGACAGATGAACACTGAAGCTTTCTTT. Amino acid sequence: CASGGQMNTEAFF.